These 32 T cell receptor beta chains share one sample of origin, sequenced in a study of T-cell reconstitution after alpha-beta-depleted transplantation in children. The authors prepared the TCRbeta library with unique molecular identifiers. TCRdb reprocessed the PCR reads via MiXCR and lists one record per CDR3 protein. The sample lists about 98,000 distinct CDR3 sequences; approximately 8% were seen once. This specimen consisted of PBMCs, obtained before TCRalphabeta/CD19-depleted stem cell transplant. These receptors were taken from a boy younger than 10 with acute lymphoblastic leukemia, due to receive a stem cell transplant.

In nucleotides, the CDR3 is TGTGCCAGCAGCTTAGGGGTCACCTACGAGCAGTACTTC. This gives the protein CASSLGVTYEQYF. This sequence joins TRBV7-2 and TRBJ2-7; no definite D call. CDR3 length equals 13 residues. The ends were cut back, 1 base at V and 2 bases at J, with 6 bases in the middle. CDR1 is SGHTA and CDR2 is FQGNSA in the germline V gene.

A word on this clonotype: A read error is possible here, since a much larger clone lies one base away. The rearrangement uses TRBV4-1 and TRBJ2-3, with 10 nucleotides matching TRBD2. The CDR3 loop spans 16 amino acids. CDR1 and CDR2 from the germline V gene are MGHRA and YSYEKL. This chain's CDR3 is CASSTSGGGRIDTHYF. For the CDR3, the DNA is TGCGCCAGCAGCACAAGCGGGGGGGGTAGGATAGATACGCATTATTTT.

This clonotype has at least ten counts. The rearrangement links TRBV5-1 to TRBJ1-6, with a tentative D call TRBD1 (5 bases). The germline gives CDR1 SGHRS, CDR2 YFSETQ. The ends were cut back, 5 bases at V and 10 bases at J, with 19 bases in the middle. This CDR3 has 15 residues. The chain's CDR3 is CASSRGQGLGSPLHF. Here the CDR3 DNA reads TGCGCCAGCAGTCGAGGTCAGGGACTGGGATCACCCCTCCACTTT.

This clonotype was recorded at least ten times. V is TRBV7-2 and J is TRBJ1-2, with D hard to call. Germline V gene data show CDR1 as SGHTA and CDR2 as FQGNSA. V was cut by 1 base and J by 7 bases, with 13 bases left in between. There are 14 residues in the CDR3. The CDR3: CASSLVGSLSGYTF. The CDR3 DNA reads as TGTGCCAGCAGCTTAGTTGGCTCCTTAAGTGGCTACACCTTC.

This clonotype was counted ten times or more. This chain joins TRBV7-9 and TRBJ2-3; D possibly matches TRBD1 or TRBD2 (5 bases each). Per germline, CDR1 SEHNR and CDR2 FQNEAQ (reference sequence). The CDR3 has 15 amino acids. Trimming removed 1 base at V and 0 bases at J, with 8 bases between. The chain's CDR3 is CASSLGGASTDTQYF. The CDR3, as DNA: TGTGCCAGCAGCTTAGGAGGGGCTAGCACAGATACGCAGTATTTT.

This clonotype has at least ten counts. CDR3 sequence (DNA): TGTGCCAGCAGCCCCGAGGGACAGGGAGGAAACGAGCAGTACTTC. Its protein is CASSPEGQGGNEQYF. This rearrangement joins TRBV13 to TRBJ2-7, with 9 bases that match TRBD1. This CDR3 spans 15 amino acids. The V and J ends lost 5 bases and 5 bases, in that order; junction bases with no gene match: 10. Germline assignment: CDR1 PRHDT and CDR2 FYEKMQ (reference sequence).

This clonotype has at least ten counts. The J gene is TRBJ2-7, the V gene TRBV20-1, with TRBD2 as a possible D gene (6 bases). CDR3 size: 15 residues. V shed 3 bases and J shed 2 bases, with 17 bases lying between them. The germline gives CDR1 DFQATT, CDR2 SNEGSKA (reference sequence). CDR3 sequence reads: CSARDLGGSTYEQYF. The DNA of the CDR3 is TGCAGTGCTAGGGATTTAGGAGGGTCGACCTACGAGCAGTACTTC.

The chain recombines TRBV11-1 with TRBJ1-4, with D perhaps matching TRBD1 (5 bases). Germline CDR1 is SGHAT and CDR2 is FQDESV (reference sequence). The germline V and J ends were trimmed by 5 bases and 5 bases, with 15 bases remaining between them. The CDR3 is made up of 15 amino acids. CDR3 DNA: TGTGCCAGCAGCCTCCGACGCGGGACGAATGAAAAACTGTTTTTT. This encodes CASSLRRGTNEKLFF.

This clonotype has just a few counts. The chain carries TRBV10-2 and TRBJ1-2; D uncertain. Deletions cut 3 bases from V and 0 bases from J, with 8 bases between. CDR3 length: 14 amino acids. Looked up from germline, CDR1 is WSHSY and CDR2 is SAAADI. CDR3 sequence: CASSDRGPNYGYTF. In DNA, the CDR3 is TGCGCCAGCAGTGATCGGGGTCCTAACTATGGCTACACCTTC.

The chain couples TRBV10-3 to TRBJ2-7; 7 bases are shared with TRBD1. The CDR3 length is 13 residues. With V trimmed by 2 bases and J by 6 bases, 4 bases remained unmatched. Germline V gene lookup returns CDR1 ENHRY and CDR2 SYGVKD. The chain's CDR3 is CAISEDRDSEQYF. The CDR3 bases are TGTGCCATCAGTGAGGACCGGGACAGCGAGCAGTACTTC.

In its sample, this clonotype was seen a few times. The chain is built from TRBV6-2 or TRBV6-3 and TRBJ2-3, with D perhaps being TRBD1 or TRBD2 (6 bases each). Trimming took off 2 bases at V and 3 bases at J, with 18 bases between the two ends. This CDR3 comprises 17 residues. Germline V CDR1 and CDR2: MNHEY, SVGEGT. The CDR3 region is CASSYAWGAPQTDTQYF. For the CDR3, the DNA is TGTGCCAGCAGTTACGCGTGGGGGGCGCCACAAACAGATACGCAGTATTTT.

This clonotype occurred many times. This chain uses TRBV7-2 with TRBJ2-7; D could derive from TRBD1 or TRBD2 (6 bases each). Trimming stripped 1 base from V and 4 bases from J, with 11 bases between. Germline V CDR1 and CDR2: SGHTA, FQGNSA. The CDR3 totals 14 residues. CDR3: CASSLGLGGYEQYF. CDR3 sequence (DNA): TGTGCCAGCAGCTTAGGATTAGGGGGGTACGAGCAGTACTTC.

This clonotype was observed at least ten times. In DNA form, the CDR3 reads TGTGCCAGTAGTATAGAAGGTAGCTCCTACAATGAGCAGTTCTTC. Translated: CASSIEGSSYNEQFF. The rearrangement links TRBV19 to TRBJ2-1; no firm D call. Trimming took off 0 bases at V and 0 bases at J, with 6 bases between the two ends. This CDR3 comprises 15 residues. Germline-derived CDR1 and CDR2 are LNHDA and SQIVND (reference sequence).

This clonotype was detected ten times or more. This chain links TRBV5-8 with TRBJ2-1; 10 bases agree with TRBD2. This CDR3 has 17 residues. The germline V gene has CDR1 SGHTS and CDR2 YDEGEE. Losses at the gene ends were 0 bases for V and 3 bases for J; bases not matched to a gene: 6. This CDR3 reads CASSLAGGLALYNEQFF. As DNA, the CDR3 is TGTGCCAGCAGCTTGGCCGGGGGACTAGCGCTCTACAATGAGCAGTTCTTC.

This clonotype was counted at least ten times. The chain joins TRBV7-9 to TRBJ2-1; TRBD2 matches at 8 bases. Per the germline V gene, CDR1 is SEHNR and CDR2 is FQNEAQ (reference sequence). V trimming: 6 bases; J trimming: 7 bases; junction bases outside the gene matches: 5. The CDR3 spans 13 residues. CDR3 loop: CASRFGGANEQFF. CDR3 nucleotides: TGTGCCAGCAGGTTCGGGGGGGCTAATGAGCAGTTCTTC.

This clonotype was seen a few times. The J gene is TRBJ1-6, the V gene TRBV7-2; D is ambiguous. Germline V gene sequence: CDR1 SGHTA, CDR2 FQGNSA. Between the trimmed V and J ends, which lost 5 bases and 15 bases, there was a span of 14 bases. The CDR3 contains 12 residues. CDR3 DNA sequence: TGTGCCAGCAGCCACCGGGTTCGGGACCTCCACTTT. It specifies CASSHRVRDLHF.

The V and J genes are TRBV20-1 and TRBJ2-5; D is unresolved. This CDR3 contains 13 residues. CDR1 and CDR2 from the germline V gene are DFQATT and SNEGSKA (reference sequence). With 2 bases removed from V and 5 bases from J, the gap between germline ends came to 12 bases. DNA for the CDR3: TGCAGTGCTAGACAGGACCTCCGGGAGACCCAGTACTTC. Encoded protein: CSARQDLRETQYF.

This clonotype has at least ten counts. The genes are TRBV5-1 and TRBJ2-2, with D possibly matching TRBD2 (6 bases). The CDR3 is 15 amino acids. V lost 4 bases and J 2 bases, leaving 12 bases between the germline ends. Germline V gives CDR1 SGHRS, CDR2 YFSETQ. DNA of the CDR3: TGCGCCAGCAGCCGGGAGCCGGTTAACACCGGGGAGCTGTTTTTT. Its translation is CASSREPVNTGELFF.

The chain joins TRBV5-5 to TRBJ2-7; no firm D call. The V end lost 5 bases, the J end lost 3 bases, and 9 bases lay between the germline ends. There are 12 residues in the CDR3. Germline CDR1 reads SGHKS; CDR2 reads YYEKEE (reference sequence). The CDR3 reads CASRLNSYEQYF. CDR3 nucleotides: TGTGCCAGCAGGTTAAACAGCTACGAGCAGTACTTC.

Ten or more counts support this clonotype. The chain recombines TRBV18 with TRBJ2-6; possible D gene TRBD2, 5 bases. The V end was cut by 3 bases, the J end by 1 base, with 7 bases between. The length of the CDR3 is 15 residues. CDR1 is KGHSH and CDR2 is LQKENI in the germline V gene. DNA for the CDR3: TGTGCCAGCTCACCGGGCGGGTCTGGGGCCAACGTCCTGACTTTC. Translated, it gives CASSPGGSGANVLTF.

This clonotype showed up many times. The chain recombines TRBV20-1 with TRBJ2-3; 10 bases map to TRBD2. The CDR3 has 15 amino acids. The V gene's germline CDR1 is DFQATT and CDR2 SNEGSKA (reference sequence). V shed 6 bases, J shed 2 bases, and the junction held 8 bases outside the gene matches. CDR3 in DNA: TGCAGTGCCCGATGGACTAGCGGAGTCACAGATACGCAGTATTTT. Its translation is CSARWTSGVTDTQYF.

This rearrangement joins TRBV6-5 to TRBJ2-3; 9 bases fit TRBD2. CDR3 length: 11 amino acids. Germline V CDR1 and CDR2: MNHEY, SVGAGI. The trim removed 7 bases at V and 13 bases at J, leaving 6 bases unmatched. In DNA, the CDR3 is TGTGCCAGCAATGGCGGGGGGGCTAAGTATTTT. Encoded protein: CASNGGGAKYF.

In regard to this clonotype: Possible read error: a much larger clone is one base away. J is TRBJ1-3 and V is TRBV11-1; a possible D gene is TRBD1 (5 bases). The germline V gene encodes CDR1 SGHAT and CDR2 FQDESV (reference sequence). This CDR3 contains 14 residues. CDR3 nucleotides: TGTGCCAGCAGCGTAGGGGAGTCTGGAAACGCCATATATTTT. It yields the protein CASSVGESGNAIYF.

This clonotype was recorded at least ten times. The chain employs TRBV20-1 and TRBJ2-7, with a possible D match to TRBD1 (5 bases). V lost 1 base to trimming and J lost 3 bases, with 19 bases between them. In germline, CDR1 is DFQATT, CDR2 SNEGSKA (reference sequence). The CDR3 is made up of 16 amino acids. This CDR3 is CSARGKNRKLNYEQYF. DNA for the CDR3: TGCAGTGCTAGAGGGAAGAACAGGAAACTCAACTACGAGCAGTACTTC.

There are many counts of this clonotype. V gene TRBV7-2 combines with J gene TRBJ2-3; no clear D gene. The CDR3 spans 13 residues. V dropped 5 bases and J dropped 0 bases, with 6 bases sitting between them. CDR1 SGHTA and CDR2 FQGNSA come from the germline V gene. The CDR3 region has the DNA TGTGCCAGCAGCGCAACTAGCACAGATACGCAGTATTTT. It translates to CASSATSTDTQYF.

This clonotype was seen a few times. CDR3: CAISEGRDNYGYTF. CDR3 nucleotides: TGTGCCATCAGTGAGGGTAGAGATAACTATGGCTACACCTTC. The chain couples TRBV10-3 to TRBJ1-2; D is undetermined. V lost 2 bases, J lost 1 base, and 8 bases lay in between. Germline V lookup: CDR1 ENHRY, CDR2 SYGVKD. This CDR3 contains 14 residues.

This clonotype was recorded many times. The rearrangement joins TRBV5-1 to TRBJ2-2, with TRBD1 as a possible D gene (5 bases). V was cut by 3 bases and J by 1 base, with 10 bases left in between. Germline assignment: CDR1 SGHRS and CDR2 YFSETQ. CDR3 length equals 15 residues. The CDR3 sequence: CASSSIQGNTGELFF. CDR3 in DNA: TGCGCCAGCAGCTCAATTCAGGGGAACACCGGGGAGCTGTTTTTT. The whole variable domain, filled in from reference TRBV5-1 and TRBJ2-2, reads KAGVTQTPRYLIKTRGQQVTLSCSPISGHRSVSWYQQTPGQGLQFLFEYFSETQRNKGNFPGRFSGRQFSNSRSEMNVSTLELGDSALYLCASSSIQGNTGELFFGEGSRLTVL.

This clonotype qualifies as medium-sized. V usage is TRBV5-1 and J usage is TRBJ2-7; possibly TRBD1 for D (6 bases). The CDR3 contains 16 residues. The V and J ends lost 4 bases and 5 bases respectively, with 22 bases between them. CDR1 SGHRS and CDR2 YFSETQ come from the germline V gene. CDR3 bases: TGCGCCAGCAGCCGAACGCACAGGGACGCCGTGCACGAGCAGTACTTC. Its protein product is CASSRTHRDAVHEQYF.

The CDR3 spells CASSVGQILSYEQYF. The CDR3 DNA reads TGTGCCAGCAGCGTCGGACAGATCCTATCCTACGAGCAGTACTTC. This chain connects TRBV11-2 to TRBJ2-7; D is possibly TRBD1 (6 bases). CDR3 length: 15 residues. The germline V gene encodes CDR1 SGHAT and CDR2 FQNNGV. Trimming pared 5 bases from V and 1 base from J, leaving 15 bases between.

This clonotype has ten or more counts. The J gene is TRBJ1-1, the V gene TRBV7-8; D is uncertain. Trimming took off 2 bases at V and 3 bases at J, with 19 bases between the two ends. The germline CDR1 and CDR2 sequences are SGHVS and FQNEAQ. This CDR3 region has 17 residues. The CDR3, as DNA: TGTGCCAGCAGCTTATTGAGGGTATCGGATATGGACACTGAAGCTTTCTTT. This gives the protein CASSLLRVSDMDTEAFF. Drawing the rest from reference TRBV7-8 and TRBJ1-1, the complete variable domain is GAGVSQSPRYKVAKRGQDVALRCDPISGHVSLFWYQQALGQGPEFLTYFQNEAQLDKSGLPSDRFFAERPEGSVSTLKIQRTQQEDSAVYLCASSLLRVSDMDTEAFFGQGTRLTVV.

Concerning this clonotype: A much bigger clone sits one base away, suggesting this may be a read error. The CDR3 nucleotides are TGTGCCAGCGGCTTTACTCGAGAGACCCAGTACTTC. It is translated as CASGFTRETQYF. The V gene is TRBV7-8, the J gene TRBJ2-5, with D unclear. The length of the CDR3 is 12 residues. Germline V lookup: CDR1 SGHVS, CDR2 FQNEAQ.

This clonotype was recorded many times. The chain recombines TRBV11-2 with TRBJ2-1, with 13 positions matching TRBD2. The CDR3 spans 17 residues. The ends lost 3 bases at V and 6 bases at J; junction bases unmatched: 8. The germline CDR1 and CDR2 sequences are SGHAT and FQNNGV. Written as DNA, the CDR3 is TGTGCCAGCAGCTTCAGACTAGCGGGGGGCTATCGCAATGAGCAGTTCTTC. Its protein product is CASSFRLAGGYRNEQFF.